Included here is one T cell receptor beta chain sequence, with context. It has no known antigen specificity. Within one base of it there is no much larger clone, and no base qualities were kept. This specimen belongs to a study of blood T cells in healthy people across ages (dated by TCRdb to the mid-2010s). For context, the study as a whole: In model experiments, template switching captured roughly one uniquely barcoded TCR beta cDNA molecule for every two T cells. To track age-related changes in TCR beta repertoire diversity, the study relied on deep sequencing normalized with unique cDNA molecular identifiers. Four age groups were formed from the donors: young (average approximately 16 years), middle-aged (around 40), aged (62) and long-lived (roughly 88). To avoid experimental bias, donors of different ages were distributed randomly across sequencing lanes. Using the same blood draw, the study looked at two additional independent replicas of 1 million unique cDNA reads for two donors, one aged 18 to 30 and the other aged 80 or older. Results the study describes overall, beyond this receptor: The percentage of naive T cells measured by flow cytometry correlated strongly with observed TCR beta diversity. As age increased, observed TCR beta diversity per million T cells dropped in a roughly linear way, and a significant reduction was already evident by age approximately 40. Estimates of total diversity based on one million sequenced T cells were regarded as lower bounds and as underestimates. Compared with the aged group, more naive CD4+ T cells, fewer expanded clones and increased TCR diversity were shown by the long-lived group, suggesting age selection. Because profiling used bulk unsorted PBMCs, naive and antigen-experienced compartments could not be compared conclusively. Because donor CMV infection status was unknown, age-related changes in expanded clonotypes were potentially confounded.

The donors were a few dozen Caucasian individuals from Russia, aged roughly 6 to 90 years, who were systemically healthy. Each donor gave around 9.9 milliliters of peripheral blood, collected into EDTA-treated Vacutainer tubes. Ficoll-Paque density-gradient centrifugation was used to isolate PBMCs, with at least 6 million obtained per sample. Trizol reagent was used to extract total RNA from the PBMCs, yielding at least 5 micrograms per sample. For every donor, flow cytometry on a PBMC aliquot measured the percentage of naive CD45RAhigh/CD27high T cells. The library was obtained by 5' RACE. Sequencing was carried out with an Illumina HiSeq 2500. The second PCR ran for roughly 7 to 11 cycles and used a J-beta primer mix along with a sample-barcoded 5' primer. Each TCR beta cDNA molecule received a unique molecular identifier from a template-switch 5' adaptor carrying 12 random nucleotides. Each sample yielded at least 3 million CDR3-containing paired-end reads. First-strand cDNA was synthesized from all RNA with the Mint cDNA synthesis kit, primed by a TRBC-specific oligonucleotide. Following uracil-DNA glycosylase treatment, a first 18-cycle PCR with universal primers M1SS and BC2_uni_R was performed on all cDNA. Per the original workflow: For normalization, 1 million high-quality reads were randomly selected from each sample, with every read carrying a distinct molecular identifier. Reads sharing molecular identifiers were discarded rather than binned into consensus sequences. CDR3 identification, clonotype clustering and error correction used MiTCR with a Q25 quality threshold and the strictest error-elimination algorithm. A nonparametric unseen species model with Euler transformation was used to estimate lower-bound total TCR beta diversity. The public reads were run again by TCRdb, first through fastp at Q25 and then through MiXCR, and only productive beta chains were kept. Each CDR3 protein gets just one entry, which takes the most common genes and DNA from the rows behind it. TCRdb assigned the V and J calls; the authors' analysis was not used. The table for this sample lists approximately 810,000 distinct CDR3 sequences; roughly 26% of them were counted only once. The top ten hold around 16% of the sample.

Germline trimming amounts to 4 bases on V and 7 bases on J, with 8 as the count of junction bases outside the gene matches. CDR3 length: 14 amino acids, cysteine to phenylalanine. The read is trimmed to its CDR3 DNA, 42 bases read in frame from base 1. CDR1 and CDR2 are drawn from the germline V gene (reference sequence): DFQATT, SNEGSKA. The TCR sequence derives from a woman older than 75 in good health. Sample: blood. The rearrangement combines TRBV20-1 with TRBJ1-4; 8 middle bases align to TRBD1. DNA sequence: TGCAGTGCTACTCAGGGGGCTTTGGGTGAAAAACTGTTTTTT. It translates as CSATQGALGEKLFF.